These 2 T cell receptor beta chains came from one sample sequenced in a study of T cells expressing NK-cell markers. Following a re-call of the 5' RACE reads, TCRdb has one entry per CDR3 protein and lacks DNA. This table lists about 460,000 distinct CDR3 sequences. What was sequenced was blood T cells: a sorted CD56 or NKG2C T cell subset, CD4+ or CD8+ T cells, or bulk PBMC T cells (not recorded which). The receptor set was obtained from a woman aged 45-65 years in good health.

This sequence joins TRBV7-9 and TRBJ2-5; TCRdb's D gene call, TRBD2, goes unchecked for lack of DNA. The CDR3 totals 13 residues. Per germline, CDR1 SEHNR and CDR2 FQNEAQ (reference sequence). This CDR3 is CASSFSLDETQYF.

The V gene is TRBV18, the J gene TRBJ1-1. This CDR3 is 14 amino acids long. The germline V gene has CDR1 KGHSH and CDR2 LQKENI. The CDR3 spells CASSPLGSNTEAFF.